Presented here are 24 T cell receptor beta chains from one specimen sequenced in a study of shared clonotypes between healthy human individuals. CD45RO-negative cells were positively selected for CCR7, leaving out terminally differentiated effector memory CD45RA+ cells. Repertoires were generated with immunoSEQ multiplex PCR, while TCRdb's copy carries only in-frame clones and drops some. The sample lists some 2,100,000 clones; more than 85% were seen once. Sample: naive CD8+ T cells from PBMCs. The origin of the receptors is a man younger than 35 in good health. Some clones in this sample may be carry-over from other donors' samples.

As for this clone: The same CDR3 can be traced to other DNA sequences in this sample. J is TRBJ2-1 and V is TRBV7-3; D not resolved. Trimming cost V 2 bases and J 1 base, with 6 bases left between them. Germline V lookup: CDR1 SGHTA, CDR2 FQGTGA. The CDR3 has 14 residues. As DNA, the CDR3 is TGTGCCAGCAGCTTAGACCGATCCTACAATGAGCAGTTCTTC. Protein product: CASSLDRSYNEQFF.

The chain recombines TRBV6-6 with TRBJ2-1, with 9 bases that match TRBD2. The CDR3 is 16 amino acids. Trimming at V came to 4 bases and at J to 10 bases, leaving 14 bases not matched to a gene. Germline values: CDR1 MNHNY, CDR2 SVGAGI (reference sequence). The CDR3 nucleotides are TGTGCCAGCAGTTTTTCGACTAGCGGCCCCCTTGGGGAGCAGTTCTTC. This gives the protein CASSFSTSGPLGEQFF.

Here the CDR3 reads CASSLDGRGSDTQYF. The CDR3 DNA reads TGTGCCAGCAGCTTAGACGGGAGGGGCTCAGATACGCAGTATTTT. The chain uses TRBV7-3 and TRBJ2-3; 8 bases fit TRBD2. The germline CDR1 and CDR2 sequences are SGHTA and FQGTGA. This CDR3 region has 15 residues. J was trimmed by 4 bases and V by 2 bases; bases with no gene match: 5.

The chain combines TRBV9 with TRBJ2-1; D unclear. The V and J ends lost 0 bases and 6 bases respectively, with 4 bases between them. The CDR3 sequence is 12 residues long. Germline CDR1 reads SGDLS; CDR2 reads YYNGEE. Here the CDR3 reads CASSVGINEQFF. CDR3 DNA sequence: TGTGCCAGCAGCGTAGGTATCAATGAGCAGTTCTTC.

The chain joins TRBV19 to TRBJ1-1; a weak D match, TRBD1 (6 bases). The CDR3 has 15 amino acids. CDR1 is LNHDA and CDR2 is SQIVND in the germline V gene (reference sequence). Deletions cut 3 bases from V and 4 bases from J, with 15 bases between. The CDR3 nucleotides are TGTGCCAGTAGTATGAGGGGGGGTACGGCCACTGAAGCTTTCTTT. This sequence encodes CASSMRGGTATEAFF.

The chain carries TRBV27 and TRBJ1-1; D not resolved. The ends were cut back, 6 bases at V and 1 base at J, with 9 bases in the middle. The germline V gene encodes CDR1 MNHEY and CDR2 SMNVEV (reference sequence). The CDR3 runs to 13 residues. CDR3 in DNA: TGTGCCAGCAGGGAACTGGGGAACACTGAAGCTTTCTTT. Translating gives CASRELGNTEAFF.

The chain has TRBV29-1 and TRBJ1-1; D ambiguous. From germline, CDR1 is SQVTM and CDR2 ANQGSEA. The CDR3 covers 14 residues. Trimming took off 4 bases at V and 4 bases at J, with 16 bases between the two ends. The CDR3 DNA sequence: TGCAGCGTTGTTCTAGAGGGAGTTAGCACTGAAGCTTTCTTT. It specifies CSVVLEGVSTEAFF.

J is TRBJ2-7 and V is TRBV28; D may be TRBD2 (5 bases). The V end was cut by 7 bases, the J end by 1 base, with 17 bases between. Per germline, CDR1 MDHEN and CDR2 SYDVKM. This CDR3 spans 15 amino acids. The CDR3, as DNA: TGTGCCAGCACCTCCCGGCGGAGGATGTCCTACGAGCAGTACTTC. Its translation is CASTSRRRMSYEQYF.

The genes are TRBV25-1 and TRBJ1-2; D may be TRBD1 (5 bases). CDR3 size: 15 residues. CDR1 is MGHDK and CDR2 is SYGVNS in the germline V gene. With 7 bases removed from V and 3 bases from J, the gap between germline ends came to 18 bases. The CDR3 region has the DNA TGTGCCAGCACGGCGGCAGGGAATAAGGACTATGGCTACACCTTC. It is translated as CASTAAGNKDYGYTF.

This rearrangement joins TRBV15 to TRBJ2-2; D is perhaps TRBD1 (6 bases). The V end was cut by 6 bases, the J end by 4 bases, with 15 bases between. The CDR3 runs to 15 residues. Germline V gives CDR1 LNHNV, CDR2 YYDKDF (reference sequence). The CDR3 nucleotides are TGTGCCACCAGTACTGGGGGCCGGGCCACCGGGGAGCTGTTTTTT. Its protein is CATSTGGRATGELFF. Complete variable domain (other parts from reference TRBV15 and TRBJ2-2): DAMVIQNPRYQVTQFGKPVTLSCSQTLNHNVMYWYQQKSSQAPKLLFHYYDKDFNNEADTPDNFQSRRPNTSFCFLDIRSPGLGDTAMYLCATSTGGRATGELFFGEGSRLTVL.

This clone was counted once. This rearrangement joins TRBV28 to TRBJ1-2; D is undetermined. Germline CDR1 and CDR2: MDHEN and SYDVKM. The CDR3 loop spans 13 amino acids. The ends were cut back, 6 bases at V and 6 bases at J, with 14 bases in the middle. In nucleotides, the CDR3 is TGTGCCAGCAGGCCTACGGCCTCAAATGGCTACACCTTC. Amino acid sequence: CASRPTASNGYTF.

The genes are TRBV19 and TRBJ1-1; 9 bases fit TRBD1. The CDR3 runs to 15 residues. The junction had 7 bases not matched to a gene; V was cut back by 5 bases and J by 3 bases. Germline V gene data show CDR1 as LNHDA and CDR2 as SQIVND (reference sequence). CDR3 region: CASSAQGAGDTEAFF. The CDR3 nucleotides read TGTGCCAGTAGTGCACAGGGGGCTGGGGACACTGAAGCTTTCTTT. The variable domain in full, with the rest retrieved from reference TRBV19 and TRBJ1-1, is DGGITQSPKYLFRKEGQNVTLSCEQNLNHDAMYWYRQDPGQGLRLIYYSQIVNDFQKGDIAEGYSVSREKKESFPLTVTSAQKNPTAFYLCASSAQGAGDTEAFFGQGTRLTVV.

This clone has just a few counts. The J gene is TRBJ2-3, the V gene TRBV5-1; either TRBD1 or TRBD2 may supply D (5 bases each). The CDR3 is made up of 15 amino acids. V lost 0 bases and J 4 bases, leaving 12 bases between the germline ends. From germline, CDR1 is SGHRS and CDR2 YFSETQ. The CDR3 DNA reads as TGCGCCAGCAGCTTGGGGGGGTTGATGGCAGATACGCAGTATTTT. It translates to CASSLGGLMADTQYF.

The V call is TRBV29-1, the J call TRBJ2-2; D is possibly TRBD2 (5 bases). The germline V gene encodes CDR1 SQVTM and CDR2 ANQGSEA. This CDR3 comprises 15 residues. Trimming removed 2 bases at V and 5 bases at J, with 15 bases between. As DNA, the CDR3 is TGCAGCGTTGAAATCCCGGACCGGGAAACCGGGGAGCTGTTTTTT. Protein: CSVEIPDRETGELFF.

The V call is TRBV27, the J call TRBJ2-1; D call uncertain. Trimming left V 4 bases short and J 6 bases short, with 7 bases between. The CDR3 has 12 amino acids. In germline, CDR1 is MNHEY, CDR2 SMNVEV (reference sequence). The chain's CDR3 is CASSSQINEQFF. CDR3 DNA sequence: TGTGCCAGCAGTTCCCAGATCAATGAGCAGTTCTTC.

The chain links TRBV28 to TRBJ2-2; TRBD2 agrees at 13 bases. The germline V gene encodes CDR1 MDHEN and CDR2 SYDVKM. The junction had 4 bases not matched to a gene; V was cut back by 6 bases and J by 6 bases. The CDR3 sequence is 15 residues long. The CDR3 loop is CASRLLAGGSGELFF. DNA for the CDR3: TGTGCCAGCAGGCTACTAGCGGGAGGGTCCGGGGAGCTGTTTTTT.

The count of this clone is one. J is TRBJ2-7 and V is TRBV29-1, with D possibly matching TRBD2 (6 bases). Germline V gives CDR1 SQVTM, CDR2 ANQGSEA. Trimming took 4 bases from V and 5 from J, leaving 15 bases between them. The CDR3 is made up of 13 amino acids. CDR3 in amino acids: CSVVGGHFNEQYF. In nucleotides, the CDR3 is TGCAGCGTTGTAGGAGGGCATTTCAACGAGCAGTACTTC.

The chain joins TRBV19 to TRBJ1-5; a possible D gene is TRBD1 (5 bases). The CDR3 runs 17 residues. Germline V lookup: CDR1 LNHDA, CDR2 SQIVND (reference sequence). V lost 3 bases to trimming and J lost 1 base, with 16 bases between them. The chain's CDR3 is CASSMHRVGGSNQPQHF. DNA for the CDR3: TGTGCCAGTAGTATGCATCGAGTCGGGGGAAGCAATCAGCCCCAGCATTTT.

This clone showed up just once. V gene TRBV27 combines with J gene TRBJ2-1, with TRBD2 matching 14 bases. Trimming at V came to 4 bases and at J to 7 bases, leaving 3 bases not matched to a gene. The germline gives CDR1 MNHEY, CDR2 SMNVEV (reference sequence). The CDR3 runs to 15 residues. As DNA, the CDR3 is TGTGCCAGCAGTTGGGGACTAGCGGGAGATAATGAGCAGTTCTTC. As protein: CASSWGLAGDNEQFF.

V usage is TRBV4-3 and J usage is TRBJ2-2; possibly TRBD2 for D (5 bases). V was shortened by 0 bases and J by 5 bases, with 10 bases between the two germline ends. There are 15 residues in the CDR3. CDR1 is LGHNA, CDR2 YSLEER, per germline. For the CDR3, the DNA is TGCGCCAGCAGCCAAGATAGGACTGCAACCGGGGAGCTGTTTTTT. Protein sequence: CASSQDRTATGELFF.

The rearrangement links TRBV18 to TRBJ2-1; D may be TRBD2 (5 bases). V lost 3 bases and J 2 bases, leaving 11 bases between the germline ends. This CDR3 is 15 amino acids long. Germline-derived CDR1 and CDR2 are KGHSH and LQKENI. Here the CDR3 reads CASSPGGEPYNEQFF. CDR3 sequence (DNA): TGTGCCAGCTCACCGGGTGGGGAGCCCTACAATGAGCAGTTCTTC.

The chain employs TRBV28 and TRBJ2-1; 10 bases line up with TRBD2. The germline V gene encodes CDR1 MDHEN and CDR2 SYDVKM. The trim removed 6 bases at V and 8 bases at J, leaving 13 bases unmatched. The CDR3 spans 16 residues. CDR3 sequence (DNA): TGTGCCAGCAGCCCCGTCCTAGCGGGAGCCATGCATGAGCAGTTCTTC. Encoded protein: CASSPVLAGAMHEQFF. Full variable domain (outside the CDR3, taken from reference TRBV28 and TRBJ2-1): DVKVTQSSRYLVKRTGEKVFLECVQDMDHENMFWYRQDPGLGLRLIYFSYDVKMKEKGDIPEGYSVSREKKERFSLILESASTNQTSMYLCASSPVLAGAMHEQFFGPGTRLTVL.

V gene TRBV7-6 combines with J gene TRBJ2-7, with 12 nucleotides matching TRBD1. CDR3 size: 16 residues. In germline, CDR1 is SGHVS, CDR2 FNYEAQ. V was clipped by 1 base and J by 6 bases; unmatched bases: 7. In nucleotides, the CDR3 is TGTGCCAGCAGCTTAGTAACGGGACAGGGGGCTGTCGAGCAGTACTTC. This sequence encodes CASSLVTGQGAVEQYF.

The CDR3 here is CASSLIPGYYEQYF. CDR3 nucleotides: TGTGCCAGCAGTTTAATTCCAGGGTACTACGAGCAGTACTTC. V is TRBV28 and J is TRBJ2-7, with D perhaps matching TRBD1 (5 bases). The germline V gene has CDR1 MDHEN and CDR2 SYDVKM. The CDR3 length is 14 residues. V was trimmed by 2 bases and J by 3 bases, leaving 11 bases between them.